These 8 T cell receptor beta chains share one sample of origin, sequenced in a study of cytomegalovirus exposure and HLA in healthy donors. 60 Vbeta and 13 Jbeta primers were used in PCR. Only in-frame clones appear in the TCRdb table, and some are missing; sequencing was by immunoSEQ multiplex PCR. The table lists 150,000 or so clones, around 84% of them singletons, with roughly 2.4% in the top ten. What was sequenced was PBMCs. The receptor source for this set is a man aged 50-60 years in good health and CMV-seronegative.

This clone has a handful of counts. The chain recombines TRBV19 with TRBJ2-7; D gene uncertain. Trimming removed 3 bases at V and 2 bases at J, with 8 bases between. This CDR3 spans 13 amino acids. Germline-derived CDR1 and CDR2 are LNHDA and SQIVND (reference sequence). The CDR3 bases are TGTGCCAGTAGTATCACAGTCCCCTACGAGCAGTACTTC. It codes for CASSITVPYEQYF. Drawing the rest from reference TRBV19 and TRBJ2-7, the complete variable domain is DGGITQSPKYLFRKEGQNVTLSCEQNLNHDAMYWYRQDPGQGLRLIYYSQIVNDFQKGDIAEGYSVSREKKESFPLTVTSAQKNPTAFYLCASSITVPYEQYFGPGTRLTVT.

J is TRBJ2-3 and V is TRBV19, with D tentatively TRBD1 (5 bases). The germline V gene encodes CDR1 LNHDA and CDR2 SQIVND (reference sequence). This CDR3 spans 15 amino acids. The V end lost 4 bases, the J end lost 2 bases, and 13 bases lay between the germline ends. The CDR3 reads CASSTLRQLTDTQYF. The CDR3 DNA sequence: TGTGCCAGTAGTACGTTGAGACAGCTCACAGATACGCAGTATTTT.

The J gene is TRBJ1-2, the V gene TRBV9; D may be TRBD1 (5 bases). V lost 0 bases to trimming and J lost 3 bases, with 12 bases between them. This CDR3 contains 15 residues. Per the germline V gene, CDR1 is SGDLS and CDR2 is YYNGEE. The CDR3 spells CASSVGGGVDYGYTF. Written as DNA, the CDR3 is TGTGCCAGCAGCGTAGGTGGAGGGGTGGACTATGGCTACACCTTC. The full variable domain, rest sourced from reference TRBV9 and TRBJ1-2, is DSGVTQTPKHLITATGQRVTLRCSPRSGDLSVYWYQQSLDQGLQFLIQYYNGEERAKGNILERFSAQQFPDLHSELNLSSLELGDSALYFCASSVGGGVDYGYTFGSGTRLTVV.

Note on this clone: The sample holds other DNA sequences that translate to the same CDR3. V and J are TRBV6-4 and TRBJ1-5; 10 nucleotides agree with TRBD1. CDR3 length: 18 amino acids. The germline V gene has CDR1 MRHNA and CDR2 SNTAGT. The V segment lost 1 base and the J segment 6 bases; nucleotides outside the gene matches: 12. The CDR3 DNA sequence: TGTGCCAGCAGTGACTACGACAGGGGGCATGCGGTAGGTCAGCCCCAGCATTTT. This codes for CASSDYDRGHAVGQPQHF.

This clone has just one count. CDR3 protein: CASTAGGPDTQYF. The DNA of the CDR3 is TGTGCTTCAACGGCGGGAGGGCCAGATACGCAGTATTTT. The rearrangement uses TRBV15 and TRBJ2-3; 9 nucleotides line up with TRBD2. CDR1 and CDR2 (germline): LNHNV, YYDKDF (reference sequence). The length of the CDR3 is 13 residues.

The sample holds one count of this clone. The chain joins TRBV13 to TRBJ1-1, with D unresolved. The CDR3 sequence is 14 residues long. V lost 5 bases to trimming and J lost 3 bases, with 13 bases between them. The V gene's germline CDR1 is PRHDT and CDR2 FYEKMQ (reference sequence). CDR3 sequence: CASSPQQADTEAFF. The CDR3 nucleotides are TGTGCCAGCAGCCCGCAACAAGCGGACACTGAAGCTTTCTTT.

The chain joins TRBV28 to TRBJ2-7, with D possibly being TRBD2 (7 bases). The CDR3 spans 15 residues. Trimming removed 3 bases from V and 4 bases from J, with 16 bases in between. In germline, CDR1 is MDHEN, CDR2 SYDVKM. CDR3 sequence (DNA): TGTGCCAGCAGTTTCCTTCAAGGGGGAGGGTACGAGCAGTACTTC. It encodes CASSFLQGGGYEQYF.

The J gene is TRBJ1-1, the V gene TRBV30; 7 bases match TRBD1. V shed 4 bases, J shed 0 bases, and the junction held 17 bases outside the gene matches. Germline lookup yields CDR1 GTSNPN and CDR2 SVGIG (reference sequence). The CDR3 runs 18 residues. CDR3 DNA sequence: TGTGCCTGGACCTTAAACGTGGGGGGACAGAGAATGAACACTGAAGCTTTCTTT. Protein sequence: CAWTLNVGGQRMNTEAFF. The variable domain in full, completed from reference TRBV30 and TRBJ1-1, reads SQTIHQWPATLVQPVGSPLSLECTVEGTSNPNLYWYRQAAGRGLQLLFYSVGIGQISSEVPQNLSASRPQDRQFILSSKKLLLSDSGFYLCAWTLNVGGQRMNTEAFFGQGTRLTVV.